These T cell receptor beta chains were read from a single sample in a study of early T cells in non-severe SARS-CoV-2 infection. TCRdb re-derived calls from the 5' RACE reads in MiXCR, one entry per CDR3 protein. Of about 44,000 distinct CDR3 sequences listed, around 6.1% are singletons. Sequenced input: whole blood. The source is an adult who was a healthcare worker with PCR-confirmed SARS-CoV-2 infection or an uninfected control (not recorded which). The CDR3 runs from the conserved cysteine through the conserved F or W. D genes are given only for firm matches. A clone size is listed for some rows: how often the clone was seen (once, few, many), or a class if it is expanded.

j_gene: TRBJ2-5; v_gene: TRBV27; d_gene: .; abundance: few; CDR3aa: CASSLAGKGEQETQYF; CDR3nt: TGTGCCAGCAGTTTAGCAGGGAAGGGGGAGCAAGAGACCCAGTACTTC
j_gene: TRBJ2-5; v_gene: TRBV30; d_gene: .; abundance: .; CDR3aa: CAWSVGGDSTTQYF; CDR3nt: TGTGCCTGGAGTGTAGGAGGGGATAGTACGACCCAGTACTTC
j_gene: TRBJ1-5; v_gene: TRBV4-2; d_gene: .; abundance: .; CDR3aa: CASSQDSDVDPQHF; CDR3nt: TGTGCCAGCAGCCAAGATTCCGACGTAGATCCCCAGCATTTT
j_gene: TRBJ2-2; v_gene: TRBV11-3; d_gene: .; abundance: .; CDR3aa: CASSLASTGELFF; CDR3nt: TGTGCCAGCAGCTTGGCCAGCACCGGGGAGCTGTTTTTT
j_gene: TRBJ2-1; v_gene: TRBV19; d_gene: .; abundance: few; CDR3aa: CASSIDQRTSSYNEQFF; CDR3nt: TGTGCCAGTAGTATAGATCAACGGACGAGCTCCTACAATGAGCAGTTCTTC
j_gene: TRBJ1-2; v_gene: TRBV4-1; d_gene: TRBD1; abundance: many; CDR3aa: CASSLNTGVAYGYTF; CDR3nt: TGCGCCAGCAGCCTAAATACAGGGGTGGCCTATGGCTACACCTTC
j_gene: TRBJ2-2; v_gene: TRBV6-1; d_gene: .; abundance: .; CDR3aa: CASSKGGNTGELFF; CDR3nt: TGTGCCAGCAGTAAAGGGGGGAACACCGGGGAGCTGTTTTTT
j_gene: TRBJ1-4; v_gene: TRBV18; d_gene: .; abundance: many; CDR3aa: CASSLEEKLFF; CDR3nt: TGTGCCAGCTCACTTGAAGAAAAACTGTTTTTT
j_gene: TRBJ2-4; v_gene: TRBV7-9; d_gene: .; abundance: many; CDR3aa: CAGTPGDDIQYF; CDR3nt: TGTGCCGGAACTCCCGGGGACGACATTCAGTACTTC
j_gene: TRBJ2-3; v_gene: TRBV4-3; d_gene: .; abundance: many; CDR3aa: CASSQDLGGGTDTQYF; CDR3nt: TGCGCCAGCAGCCAAGATCTTGGTGGGGGCACAGATACGCAGTATTTT
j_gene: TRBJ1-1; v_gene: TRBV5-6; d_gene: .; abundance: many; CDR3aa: CASSLMGLRGQQAYEAFF; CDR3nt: TGTGCCAGCAGCTTAATGGGTTTACGGGGACAACAAGCCTATGAAGCTTTCTTT
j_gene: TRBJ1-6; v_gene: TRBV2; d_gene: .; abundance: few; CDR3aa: CASLGLYYNSPLHF; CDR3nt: TGTGCCAGCTTGGGACTCTACTATAATTCACCCCTCCACTTT
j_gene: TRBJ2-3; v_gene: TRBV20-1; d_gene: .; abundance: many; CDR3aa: CSARRGGDTQYF; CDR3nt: TGCAGTGCGAGAAGGGGGGGAGATACGCAGTATTTT
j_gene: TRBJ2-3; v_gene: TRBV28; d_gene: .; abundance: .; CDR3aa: CASSLRALAGSTDTQYF; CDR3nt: TGTGCCAGCAGTTTACGGGCTCTCGCGGGGAGCACAGATACGCAGTATTTT
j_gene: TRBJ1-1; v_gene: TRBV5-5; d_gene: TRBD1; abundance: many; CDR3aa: CASSFGQGPTEAFF; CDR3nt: TGTGCCAGCAGCTTTGGACAGGGCCCCACTGAAGCTTTCTTT
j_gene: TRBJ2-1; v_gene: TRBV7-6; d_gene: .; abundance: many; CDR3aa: CASSLIQGGNEQFF; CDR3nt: TGTGCCAGCAGCTTAATTCAGGGAGGCAATGAGCAGTTCTTC
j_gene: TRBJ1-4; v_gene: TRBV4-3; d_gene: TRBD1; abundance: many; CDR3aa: CASSQDIWTGWTTNEKLFF; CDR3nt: TGCGCCAGCAGCCAAGATATTTGGACAGGGTGGACAACTAATGAAAAACTGTTTTTT
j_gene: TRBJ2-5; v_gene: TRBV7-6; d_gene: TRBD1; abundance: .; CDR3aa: CASSSGQGVETQYF; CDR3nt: TGTGCCAGCAGCTCGGGACAGGGGGTGGAGACCCAGTACTTC
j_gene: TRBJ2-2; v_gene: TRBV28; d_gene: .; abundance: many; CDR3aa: CASSPVEGADTGELFF; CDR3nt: TGTGCCAGCAGCCCCGTGGAGGGGGCCGACACCGGGGAGCTGTTTTTT
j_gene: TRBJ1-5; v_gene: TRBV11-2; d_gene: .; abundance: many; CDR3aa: CASSLDGYNQPQHF; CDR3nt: TGTGCCAGCAGCTTAGACGGCTACAATCAGCCCCAGCATTTT
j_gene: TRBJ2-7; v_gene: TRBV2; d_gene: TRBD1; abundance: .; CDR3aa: CASRSDRVGEQYF; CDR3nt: TGTGCCAGCCGAAGCGACAGGGTTGGGGAGCAGTACTTC
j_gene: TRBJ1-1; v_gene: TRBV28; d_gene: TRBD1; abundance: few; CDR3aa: CASSPGTGKGTEAFF; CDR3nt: TGTGCCAGCAGTCCCGGGACAGGAAAGGGCACTGAAGCTTTCTTT
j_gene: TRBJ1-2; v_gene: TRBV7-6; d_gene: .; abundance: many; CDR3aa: CASTSHQDGRYTF; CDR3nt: TGTGCCAGCACCTCCCATCAAGACGGCCGCTACACCTTC
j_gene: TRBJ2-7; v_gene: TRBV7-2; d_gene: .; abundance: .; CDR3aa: CASSFGPAGEQYF; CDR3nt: TGTGCCAGCAGCTTTGGACCGGCAGGCGAGCAGTACTTC
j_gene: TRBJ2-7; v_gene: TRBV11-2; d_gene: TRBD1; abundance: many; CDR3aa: CASSPLGRDRQASYEQYF; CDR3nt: TGTGCCAGCAGCCCCCTCGGCCGGGACAGGCAGGCCTCCTACGAGCAGTACTTC
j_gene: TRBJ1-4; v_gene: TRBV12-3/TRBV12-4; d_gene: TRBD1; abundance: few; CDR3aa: CASSHRGDEKLFF; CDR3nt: TGTGCCAGCAGTCACAGGGGGGATGAAAAACTGTTTTTT
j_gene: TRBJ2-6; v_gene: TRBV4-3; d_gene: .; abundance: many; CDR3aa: CASSQGDSSGANVLTF; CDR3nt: TGCGCCAGCAGCCAAGGGGATAGCTCTGGGGCCAACGTCCTGACTTTC
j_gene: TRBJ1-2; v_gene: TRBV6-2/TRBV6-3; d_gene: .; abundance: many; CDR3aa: CASSYSIDRVAHGYTF; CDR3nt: TGTGCCAGCAGTTACTCGATAGACAGAGTCGCCCATGGCTACACCTTC
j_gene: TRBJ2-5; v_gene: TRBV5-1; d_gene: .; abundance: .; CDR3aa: CASREQETQYF; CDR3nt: TGCGCCAGCAGGGAACAAGAGACCCAGTACTTC
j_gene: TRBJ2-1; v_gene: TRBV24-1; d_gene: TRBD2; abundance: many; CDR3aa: CATSDEASGDNEQFF; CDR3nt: TGTGCCACCAGTGATGAAGCTAGCGGGGACAATGAGCAGTTCTTC
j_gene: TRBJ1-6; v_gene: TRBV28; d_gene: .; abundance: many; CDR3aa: CASSKRSYNSPLHF; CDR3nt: TGTGCCAGCAGTAAGCGCTCCTATAATTCACCCCTCCACTTT
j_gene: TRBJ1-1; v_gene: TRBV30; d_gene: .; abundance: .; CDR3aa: CAWSPGQEAFF; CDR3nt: TGTGCCTGGAGTCCCGGACAGGAAGCTTTCTTT
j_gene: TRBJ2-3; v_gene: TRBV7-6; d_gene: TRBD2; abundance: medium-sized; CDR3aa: CASRTKRGGPRTDTQYF; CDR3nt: TGTGCCAGCAGAACTAAACGCGGGGGGCCCAGGACAGATACGCAGTATTTT
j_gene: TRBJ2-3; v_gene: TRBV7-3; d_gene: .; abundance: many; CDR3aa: CASSLTRPPDTQYF; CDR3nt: TGTGCCAGCAGCTTAACGCGCCCCCCAGATACGCAGTATTTT
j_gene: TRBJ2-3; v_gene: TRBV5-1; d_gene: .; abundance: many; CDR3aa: CASSLALLRDTQYF; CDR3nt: TGCGCCAGCAGCTTGGCCCTTTTGCGGGATACGCAGTATTTT
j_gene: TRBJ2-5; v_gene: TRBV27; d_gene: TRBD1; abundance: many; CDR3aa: CASSLLGQGRETQYF; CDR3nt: TGTGCCAGCAGTTTGCTCGGACAGGGACGTGAGACCCAGTACTTC
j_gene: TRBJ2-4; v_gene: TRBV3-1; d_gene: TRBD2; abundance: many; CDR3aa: CASSQAGSGGANIQYF; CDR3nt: TGTGCCAGCAGCCAAGCTGGTAGCGGGGGGGCGAACATTCAGTACTTC
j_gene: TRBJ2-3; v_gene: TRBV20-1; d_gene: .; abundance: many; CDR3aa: CSARDPASGTDTQYF; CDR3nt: TGCAGTGCTAGAGATCCGGCTAGCGGCACAGATACGCAGTATTTT
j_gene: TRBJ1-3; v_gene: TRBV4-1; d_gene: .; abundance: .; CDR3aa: CASSPGTTIYF; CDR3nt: TGCGCCAGCAGCCCAGGGACCACCATATATTTT
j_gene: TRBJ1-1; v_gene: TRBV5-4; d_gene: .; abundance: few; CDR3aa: CASSLENSEAFF; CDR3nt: TGTGCCAGCAGCTTGGAGAACAGTGAAGCTTTCTTT
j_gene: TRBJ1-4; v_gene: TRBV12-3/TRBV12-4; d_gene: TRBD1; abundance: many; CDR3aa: CASSLRTGIHEKLFF; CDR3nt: TGTGCCAGCAGTCTGCGGACAGGGATTCATGAAAAACTGTTTTTT
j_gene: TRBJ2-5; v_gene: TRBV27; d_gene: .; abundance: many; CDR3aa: CASGTGLETQYF; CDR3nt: TGTGCCAGCGGAACTGGGTTGGAGACCCAGTACTTC
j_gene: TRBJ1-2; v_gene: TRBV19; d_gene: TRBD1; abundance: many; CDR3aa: CASSIQPGTVFYGYTF; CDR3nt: TGTGCCAGTAGTATTCAACCCGGGACAGTCTTCTATGGCTACACCTTC
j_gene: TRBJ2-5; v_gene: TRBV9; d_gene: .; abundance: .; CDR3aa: CASSVAGRETQYF; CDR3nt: TGTGCCAGCAGCGTAGCGGGACGAGAGACCCAGTACTTC
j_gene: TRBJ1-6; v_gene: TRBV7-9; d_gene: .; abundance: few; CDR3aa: CASSLEQVLSPLHF; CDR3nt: TGTGCCAGCAGCTTAGAACAGGTGCTTTCACCCCTCCACTTT
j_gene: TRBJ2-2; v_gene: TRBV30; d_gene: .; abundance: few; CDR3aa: CACQVLGGTGNTGELFF; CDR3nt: TGTGCCTGCCAGGTCTTGGGGGGGACAGGGAACACCGGGGAGCTGTTTTTT
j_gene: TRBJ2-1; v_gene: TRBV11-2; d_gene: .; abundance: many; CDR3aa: CASSLGHNEQFF; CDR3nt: TGTGCCAGCAGCTTAGGCCACAATGAGCAGTTCTTC
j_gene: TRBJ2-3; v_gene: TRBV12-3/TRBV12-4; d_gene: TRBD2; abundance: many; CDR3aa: CASSSSGGPDTQYF; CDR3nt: TGTGCCAGCAGTTCTAGCGGGGGGCCAGATACGCAGTATTTT
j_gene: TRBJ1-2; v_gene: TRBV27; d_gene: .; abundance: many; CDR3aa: CASSLSAGSGYGYTF; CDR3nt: TGTGCCAGCAGTTTATCAGCAGGGTCGGGGTATGGCTACACCTTC
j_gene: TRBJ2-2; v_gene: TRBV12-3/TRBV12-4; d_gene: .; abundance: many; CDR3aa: CASIDLRRAGELFF; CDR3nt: TGTGCCAGCATTGACCTCCGCCGCGCCGGGGAGCTGTTTTTT
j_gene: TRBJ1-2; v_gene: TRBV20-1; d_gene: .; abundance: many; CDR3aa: CSAPFAGDNGYTF; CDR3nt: TGCAGTGCCCCCTTCGCAGGGGATAACGGCTACACCTTC
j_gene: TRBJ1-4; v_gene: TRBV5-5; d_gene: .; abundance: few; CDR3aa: CASSPGGNANEKLFF; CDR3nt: TGTGCCAGCAGCCCGGGGGGTAATGCTAATGAAAAACTGTTTTTT